Described below is a single T cell receptor beta chain sequence and its context. The table came from immunoSEQ multiplex PCR; TCRdb's copy has only in-frame clones and leaves some out. The sample carries about 160,000 clones, 85% recorded once. Germline V CDR1 and CDR2: SEHNR, FQNEAQ (reference sequence). The CDR3 loop spans 16 amino acids. With 5 bases clipped from V and 3 bases from J, the junction kept 5 bases outside the gene matches. The data stem from a study of blood T cell repertoires in COVID-19. Study summary: The analysed material was cDNA or gDNA that came from T cells, B-cell-depleted T cells, or PBMCs.

This sequence joins TRBV7-9 and TRBJ2-3, with TRBD2 identical over 13 bases. The TCR originated in a human donor with acute or convalescent COVID-19. The donor label of this sample is uncertain. The sequencing input was peripheral blood. CDR3 sequence reads: CASSPGLAGVTDTQYF. The CDR3 DNA reads TGTGCCAGCAGCCCCGGACTAGCGGGGGTGACAGATACGCAGTATTTT.